The clone carrying this T cell receptor (beta chain) appeared a few times. Its target is not known. This record comes from a study of beta chain features in type 1 diabetes. The V gene lost 5 bases and the J gene lost 0 bases, with 14 bases spanning the gap. The CDR3 covers 15 residues. Per germline, CDR1 PRHDT and CDR2 FYEKMQ (reference sequence). Expressed TCRB transcripts were sequenced after all isolated RNA was converted to cDNA. Here immunoSEQ multiplex PCR was the method, and the copy in TCRdb shows in-frame clones only, minus some. The data contain 350,000 to 450,000 clones, over 12% of them singletons. Study outcomes and limitations: The naive, central memory and Treg TCRB repertoires showed an apparent similarity that was greater among patients than among healthy donors.

Sequenced input: naive CD4+ T cells from blood. The TCR was taken from a woman between 18 and 29 years old in good health. The chain has TRBV13 and TRBJ2-7, with a weak D call TRBD1 (6 bases). CDR3: CASSPGHLSSYEQYF. The CDR3 nucleotides read TGTGCCAGCAGCCCGGGACACTTGAGCTCCTACGAGCAGTACTTC.